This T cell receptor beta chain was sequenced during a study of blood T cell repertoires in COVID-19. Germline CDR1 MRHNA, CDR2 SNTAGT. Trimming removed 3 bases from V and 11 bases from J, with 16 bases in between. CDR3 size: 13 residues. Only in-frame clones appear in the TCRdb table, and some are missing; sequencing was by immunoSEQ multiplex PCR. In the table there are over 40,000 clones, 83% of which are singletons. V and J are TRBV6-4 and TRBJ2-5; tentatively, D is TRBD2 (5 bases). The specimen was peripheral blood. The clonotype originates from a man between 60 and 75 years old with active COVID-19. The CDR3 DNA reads TGTGCCAGCAGTGAAGATCCGGGAACCACACAGTACTTC. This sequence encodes CASSEDPGTTQYF.